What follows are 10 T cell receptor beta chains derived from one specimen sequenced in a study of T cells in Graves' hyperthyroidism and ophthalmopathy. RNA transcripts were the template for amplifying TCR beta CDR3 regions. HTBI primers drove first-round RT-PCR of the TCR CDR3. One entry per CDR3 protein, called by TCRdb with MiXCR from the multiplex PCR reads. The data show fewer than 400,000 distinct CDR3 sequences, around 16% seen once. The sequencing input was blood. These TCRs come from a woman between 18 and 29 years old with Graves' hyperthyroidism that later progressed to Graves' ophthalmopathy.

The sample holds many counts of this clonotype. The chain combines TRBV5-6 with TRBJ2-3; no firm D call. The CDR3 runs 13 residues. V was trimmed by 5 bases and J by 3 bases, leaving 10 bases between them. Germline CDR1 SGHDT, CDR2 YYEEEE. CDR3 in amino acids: CASRSEWTDTQYF. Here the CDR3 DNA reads TGTGCCAGCAGATCCGAATGGACAGATACGCAGTATTTT.

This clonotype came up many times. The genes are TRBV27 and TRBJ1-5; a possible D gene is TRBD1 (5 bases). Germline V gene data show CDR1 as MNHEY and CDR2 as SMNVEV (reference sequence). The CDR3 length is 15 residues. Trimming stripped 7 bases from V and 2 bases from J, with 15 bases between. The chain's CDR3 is CASKQGISGNQPQHF. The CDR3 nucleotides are TGTGCCAGCAAGCAGGGAATCTCTGGCAATCAGCCCCAGCATTTT.

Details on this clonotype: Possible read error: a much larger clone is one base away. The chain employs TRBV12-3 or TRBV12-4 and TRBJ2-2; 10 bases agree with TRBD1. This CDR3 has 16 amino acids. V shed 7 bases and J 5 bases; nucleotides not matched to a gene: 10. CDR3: CASIPGGDRGTGELFF. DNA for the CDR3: TGTGCCAGCATCCCCGGGGGGGACAGGGGTACCGGGGAGCTGTTTTTT.

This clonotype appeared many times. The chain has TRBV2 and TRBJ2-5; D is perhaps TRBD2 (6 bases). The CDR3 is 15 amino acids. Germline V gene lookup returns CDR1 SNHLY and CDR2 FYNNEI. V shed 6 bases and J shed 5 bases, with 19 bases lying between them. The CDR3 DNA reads TGTGCCAGCAGCCACGGGACTCCAGGGAGGGAGACCCAGTACTTC. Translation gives CASSHGTPGRETQYF.

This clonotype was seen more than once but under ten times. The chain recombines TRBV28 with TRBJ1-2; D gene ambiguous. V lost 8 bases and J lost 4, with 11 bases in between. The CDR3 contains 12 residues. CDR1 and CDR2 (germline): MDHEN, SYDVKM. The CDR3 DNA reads TGTGCCAGCGGGCCTCCTTTCTATGGCTACACCTTC. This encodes CASGPPFYGYTF.

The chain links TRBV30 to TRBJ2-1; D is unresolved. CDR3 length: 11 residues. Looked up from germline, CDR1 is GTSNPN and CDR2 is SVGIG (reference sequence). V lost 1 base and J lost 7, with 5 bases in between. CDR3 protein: CAWSGGNEQFF. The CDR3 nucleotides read TGTGCCTGGAGTGGGGGAAATGAGCAGTTCTTC.

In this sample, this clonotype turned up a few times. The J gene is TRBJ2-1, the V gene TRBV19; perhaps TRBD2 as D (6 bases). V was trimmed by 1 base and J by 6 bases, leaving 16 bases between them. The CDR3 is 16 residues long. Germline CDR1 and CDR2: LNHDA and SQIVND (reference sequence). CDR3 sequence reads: CASSIVIQGGPNEQFF. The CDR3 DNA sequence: TGTGCCAGTAGTATAGTAATCCAGGGAGGTCCCAATGAGCAGTTCTTC.

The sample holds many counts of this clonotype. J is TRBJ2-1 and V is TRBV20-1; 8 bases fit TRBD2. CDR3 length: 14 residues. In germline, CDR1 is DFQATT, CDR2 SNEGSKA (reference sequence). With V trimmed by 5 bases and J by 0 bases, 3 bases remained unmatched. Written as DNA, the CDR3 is TGCAGTGCTTTAGCGGGAACCTCCTACAATGAGCAGTTCTTC. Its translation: CSALAGTSYNEQFF.

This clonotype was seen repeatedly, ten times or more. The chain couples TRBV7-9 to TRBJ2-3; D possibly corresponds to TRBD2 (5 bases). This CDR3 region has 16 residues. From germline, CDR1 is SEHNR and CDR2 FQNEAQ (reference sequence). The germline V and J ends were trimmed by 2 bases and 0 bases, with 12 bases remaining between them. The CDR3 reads CASSLLGGTSTDTQYF. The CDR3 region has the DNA TGTGCCAGCAGCTTACTCGGAGGCACTAGCACAGATACGCAGTATTTT.

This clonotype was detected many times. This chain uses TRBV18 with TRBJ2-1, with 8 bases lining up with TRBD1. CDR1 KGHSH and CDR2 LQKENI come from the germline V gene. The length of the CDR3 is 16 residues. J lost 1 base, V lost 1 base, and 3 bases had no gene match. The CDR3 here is CASSPLTGGSYNEQFF. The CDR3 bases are TGTGCCAGCTCACCACTAACAGGGGGATCCTACAATGAGCAGTTCTTC.